This TCR beta chain came from a study of T-cell memory formation after mild COVID-19. The trim removed 7 bases at V and 6 bases at J, leaving 7 bases unmatched. The CDR3 totals 13 residues. The germline gives CDR1 SNHLY, CDR2 FYNNEI. This clonotype was found a few times. Antigen specificity is unknown. TCRdb reanalysed the 5' RACE reads using MiXCR and keeps one entry per CDR3 protein. The table has around 150,000 distinct CDR3 sequences, approximately 10% seen once; the top ten hold roughly 3.8%. Overall study results and limits: Certain responding clones were present in pre-infection memory, suggesting participation of cross-reactive memory. Nothing showed for sure that second-wave clones peaking on day 37 were SARS-CoV-2 specific.

J is TRBJ1-1 and V is TRBV2; 8 bases agree with TRBD1. This TCR derives from a man aged 18 to 29 who had mild COVID-19 (a few samples of this study predate the infection). Cell type and time point are not known. Input material: PBMCs or a T cell subset sorted from them (not recorded which). The CDR3 bases are TGTGCCAGCATAAGACAGGGGCGGTCTGAAGCTTTCTTT. Translated, it gives CASIRQGRSEAFF.